These 19 T cell receptor beta chains originate from one sample sequenced in a study of shared clonotypes between healthy human individuals. Profiled with immunoSEQ multiplex PCR; TCRdb holds only in-frame clones, not every one. The sample has some 470,000 clones; 70% to 80% are singletons. Material: PBMCs. All receptors derive from a woman in her 40s in good health. Some clones in this sample may be carry-over from other donors' samples.

Regarding this clone: It is unclear where the CDR3 begins or ends on the DNA, so no DNA is shown, and the CDR3 is as TCRdb lists it. This chain links TRBV7-3 with TRBJ2-5. The CDR3 is 13 residues long, ends included. The germline CDR1 and CDR2 sequences are SGHTA and FQGTGA. The CDR3 reads CASSFGPGETQYF.

The V and J genes are TRBV19 and TRBJ1-1; a possible D gene is TRBD1 (6 bases). Germline CDR1 and CDR2: LNHDA and SQIVND (reference sequence). V lost 5 bases and J 0 bases, leaving 10 bases between the germline ends. The CDR3 has 14 amino acids. CDR3 in DNA: TGTGCCAGTAGTCAACAGGGCTTGAACACTGAAGCTTTCTTT. Translated: CASSQQGLNTEAFF.

This rearrangement joins TRBV2 to TRBJ2-1; 7 bases line up with TRBD1. The CDR3 spans 17 residues. Germline V gives CDR1 SNHLY, CDR2 FYNNEI. V trimming: 6 bases; J trimming: 0 bases; junction bases outside the gene matches: 11. CDR3 coding DNA: TGTGCCAGCAGACCCAGGACAGGCACCTTCTCCTACAATGAGCAGTTCTTC. Amino acids: CASRPRTGTFSYNEQFF. Looking up the rest from reference TRBV2 and TRBJ2-1 gives the full variable domain: EPEVTQTPSHQVTQMGQEVILRCVPISNHLYFYWYRQILGQKVEFLVSFYNNEISEKSEIFDDQFSVERPDGSNFTLKIRSTKLEDSAMYFCASRPRTGTFSYNEQFFGPGTRLTVL.

This clone was seen once. Written as DNA, the CDR3 is TGTGCCAGCAGCTCTGACAGGGTTCTAGATGAAAAACTGTTTTTT. Amino acid sequence: CASSSDRVLDEKLFF. This chain joins TRBV5-8 and TRBJ1-4, with 7 bases lining up with TRBD1. Trimming took 3 bases from V and 6 from J; bases not matched to a gene: 8. The length of the CDR3 is 15 residues. Germline CDR1 and CDR2: SGHTS and YDEGEE. Based on the CDR3 plus reference TRBV5-8 and TRBJ1-4, the full variable domain is EAGVTQSPTHLIKTRGQQATLRCSPISGHTSVYWYQQALGLGLQFLLWYDEGEERNRGNFPPRFSGRQFPNYSSELNVNALELEDSALYLCASSSDRVLDEKLFFGSGTQLSVL.

The rearrangement links TRBV4-3 to TRBJ1-4; TRBD1 agrees at 7 bases. The germline CDR1 and CDR2 sequences are LGHNA and YSLEER. The V gene end was trimmed by 2 bases and the J gene end by 1 base; junction bases not matched to a gene: 4. The CDR3 loop spans 16 amino acids. CDR3 sequence (DNA): TGCGCCAGCAGCCAAACCCGACAGGGAACTAATGAAAAACTGTTTTTT. Its translation is CASSQTRQGTNEKLFF.

The chain links TRBV27 to TRBJ2-7; D assignment may be TRBD1 or TRBD2 (5 bases each). CDR3 length: 14 amino acids. Germline CDR1 MNHEY, CDR2 SMNVEV (reference sequence). V shed 7 bases and J shed 1 base, with 14 bases lying between them. CDR3 sequence: CASNPVGPSYEQYF. Here the CDR3 DNA reads TGTGCCAGCAACCCCGTGGGACCGTCCTACGAGCAGTACTTC.

This clone appeared a single time. V is TRBV30 and J is TRBJ2-5; D unclear. Trimming took off 2 bases at V and 1 base at J, with 5 bases between the two ends. The CDR3 runs to 12 residues. CDR1 GTSNPN and CDR2 SVGIG come from the germline V gene (reference sequence). In DNA, the CDR3 is TGTGCCTGGAGTCTAACCCAAGAGACCCAGTACTTC. Its translation is CAWSLTQETQYF.

The V gene is TRBV19, the J gene TRBJ1-5, with 8 bases fitting TRBD1. The V gene end was trimmed by 7 bases and the J gene end by 7 bases; junction bases not matched to a gene: 15. Germline-derived CDR1 and CDR2 are LNHDA and SQIVND (reference sequence). CDR3 length: 16 residues. The CDR3 sequence: CASTLTGAGDKQPQHF. CDR3 DNA sequence: TGTGCCAGTACCCTGACAGGGGCTGGGGACAAACAGCCCCAGCATTTT.

A word on this clone: Other nucleotide sequences in the sample specify the same CDR3. The rearrangement links TRBV5-1 to TRBJ1-1; a weak D match, TRBD1 (6 bases). The CDR3 covers 14 residues. The V gene's germline CDR1 is SGHRS and CDR2 YFSETQ. Trimming removed 4 bases from V and 0 bases from J, with 10 bases in between. CDR3 sequence (DNA): TGCGCCAGCAGCCCCAGGGACATGAACACTGAAGCTTTCTTT. Encoded protein: CASSPRDMNTEAFF. The variable domain in full, completed from reference TRBV5-1 and TRBJ1-1, reads KAGVTQTPRYLIKTRGQQVTLSCSPISGHRSVSWYQQTPGQGLQFLFEYFSETQRNKGNFPGRFSGRQFSNSRSEMNVSTLELGDSALYLCASSPRDMNTEAFFGQGTRLTVV.

The genes are TRBV9 and TRBJ1-1; D is ambiguous. From germline, CDR1 is SGDLS and CDR2 YYNGEE. V gave up 0 bases and J gave up 6 bases, with 15 bases separating them. This CDR3 has 15 residues. The DNA for the CDR3 is TGTGCCAGCAGCGTAGCATCGTTTTTTGGCTCTGAAGCTTTCTTT. Amino acids: CASSVASFFGSEAFF.

V and J are TRBV19 and TRBJ1-5; tentatively, D is TRBD1 (6 bases). V was cut by 3 bases and J by 3 bases, with 15 bases left in between. The CDR3 loop spans 16 amino acids. Per germline, CDR1 LNHDA and CDR2 SQIVND (reference sequence). CDR3 nucleotides: TGTGCCAGTAGTATTACGGCAGGGGCCCTCAATCAGCCCCAGCATTTT. Protein: CASSITAGALNQPQHF.

The genes are TRBV7-2 and TRBJ1-4; TRBD1 might be the D (6 bases). Trimming shortened V by 1 base and J by 7 bases, and 13 bases separated the two germline ends. CDR3 length: 15 residues. In germline, CDR1 is SGHTA, CDR2 FQGNSA. The CDR3 sequence: CASSLVQGGGEKLFF. The CDR3 nucleotides read TGTGCCAGCAGCTTAGTTCAGGGAGGGGGTGAAAAACTGTTTTTT.

This sequence joins TRBV7-9 and TRBJ1-4; D unclear. This CDR3 contains 16 residues. The germline gives CDR1 SEHNR, CDR2 FQNEAQ (reference sequence). V was clipped by 5 bases and J by 10 bases, with 23 bases between them. As DNA, the CDR3 is TGTGCCAGCAGCACCAGTGCGGGAGCAGGATTTAGAAAACTGTTTTTT. Its protein is CASSTSAGAGFRKLFF.

The rearrangement links TRBV28 to TRBJ2-5, with D possibly TRBD2 on 6 matching bases. The end of the DNA aligns better with TRBJ2-7, so the J call may be wrong. Germline CDR1 and CDR2: MDHEN and SYDVKM. The CDR3 consists of 14 residues. CDR3 amino acids: CASSLSGGAYEQYF. CDR3 nucleotides: TGTGCCAGCAGCCTTTCCGGGGGAGCATACGAGCAGTACTTC.

This clone was detected once. The genes are TRBV25-1 and TRBJ2-7; D not certain. The V gene's germline CDR1 is MGHDK and CDR2 SYGVNS. CDR3 size: 14 residues. V lost 6 bases, J lost 6 bases, and 18 bases lay in between. The CDR3 DNA reads TGTGCCAGCAGAGGAGATTTACTACGCCCCGAGCAGTACTTC. As protein: CASRGDLLRPEQYF.

The chain carries TRBV7-3 and TRBJ1-2; unclear D gene. Germline V gene sequence: CDR1 SGHTA, CDR2 FQGTGA. There are 14 residues in the CDR3. The V and J ends lost 5 bases and 7 bases respectively, with 17 bases between them. The CDR3 sequence is CASSETPWTAGYTF. The CDR3 region has the DNA TGTGCCAGCAGCGAAACCCCCTGGACGGCTGGCTACACCTTC.

CDR3 coding DNA: TGTGCCAGCAGCTTCCCAGAGCGGGAGGGCCAGGCCGGGGAGCTGTTTTTT. Its translation is CASSFPEREGQAGELFF. The V call is TRBV7-2, the J call TRBJ2-2; 10 bases are a match to TRBD2. The ends lost 3 bases at V and 6 bases at J; junction bases unmatched: 10. Germline V lookup: CDR1 SGHTA, CDR2 FQGNSA. This CDR3 has 17 residues. The whole variable domain, filled in from reference TRBV7-2 and TRBJ2-2, reads GAGVSQSPSNKVTEKGKDVELRCDPISGHTALYWYRQSLGQGLEFLIYFQGNSAPDKSGLPSDRFSAERTGGSVSTLTIQRTQQEDSAVYLCASSFPEREGQAGELFFGEGSRLTVL.

V is TRBV6-6 and J is TRBJ2-1; the match to TRBD1 covers 7 bases. V dropped 5 bases and J dropped 9; count of bases not matched to a gene: 10. This CDR3 is 14 amino acids long. Germline CDR1 and CDR2: MNHNY and SVGAGI (reference sequence). CDR3 loop: CASSAGRGYGEQFF. The CDR3 DNA sequence: TGTGCCAGCAGTGCCGGCAGGGGGTACGGTGAGCAGTTCTTC.

DNA of the CDR3: TGTGCCAGCAGAGCCCTGACAGGGAAGGACAATGAGCAGTTCTTC. Translation gives CASRALTGKDNEQFF. This chain links TRBV2 with TRBJ2-1; TRBD1 matches at 7 bases. Germline trimming cut 6 bases from V and 5 bases from J; bases unmatched to any gene: 10. The length of the CDR3 is 15 residues. Germline V gene sequence: CDR1 SNHLY, CDR2 FYNNEI.